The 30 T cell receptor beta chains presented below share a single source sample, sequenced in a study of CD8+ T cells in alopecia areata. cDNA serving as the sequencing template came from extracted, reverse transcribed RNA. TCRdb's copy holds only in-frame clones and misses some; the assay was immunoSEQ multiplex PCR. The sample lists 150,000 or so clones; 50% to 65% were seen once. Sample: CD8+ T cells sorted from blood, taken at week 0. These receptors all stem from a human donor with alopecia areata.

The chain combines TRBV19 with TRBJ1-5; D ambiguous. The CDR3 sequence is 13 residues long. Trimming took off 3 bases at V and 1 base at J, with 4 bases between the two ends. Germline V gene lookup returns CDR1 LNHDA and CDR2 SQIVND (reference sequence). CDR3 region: CASSMASNQPQHF. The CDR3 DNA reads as TGTGCCAGTAGTATGGCCAGCAATCAGCCCCAGCATTTT. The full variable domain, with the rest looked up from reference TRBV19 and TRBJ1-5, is DGGITQSPKYLFRKEGQNVTLSCEQNLNHDAMYWYRQDPGQGLRLIYYSQIVNDFQKGDIAEGYSVSREKKESFPLTVTSAQKNPTAFYLCASSMASNQPQHFGDGTRLSIL.

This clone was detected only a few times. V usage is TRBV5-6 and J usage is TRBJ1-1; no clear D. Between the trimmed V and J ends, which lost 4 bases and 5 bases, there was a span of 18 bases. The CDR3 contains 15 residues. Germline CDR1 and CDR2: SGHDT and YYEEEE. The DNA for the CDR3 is TGTGCCAGCAGCACGGCGGGGATTGTGGGAACTGAAGCTTTCTTT. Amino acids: CASSTAGIVGTEAFF. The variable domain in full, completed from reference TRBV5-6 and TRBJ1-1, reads DAGVTQSPTHLIKTRGQQVTLRCSPKSGHDTVSWYQQALGQGPQFIFQYYEEEERQRGNFPDRFSGHQFPNYSSELNVNALLLGDSALYLCASSTAGIVGTEAFFGQGTRLTVV.

The CDR3 coding sequence is TGCAGCGTTGACGCCACGGGATCTTCTAACTATGGCTACACCTTC. Protein sequence: CSVDATGSSNYGYTF. The genes are TRBV29-1 and TRBJ1-2, with D uncertain. The CDR3 has 15 residues. CDR1 and CDR2 (germline): SQVTM, ANQGSEA. Trimming took 3 bases from V and 0 from J, leaving 14 bases between them.

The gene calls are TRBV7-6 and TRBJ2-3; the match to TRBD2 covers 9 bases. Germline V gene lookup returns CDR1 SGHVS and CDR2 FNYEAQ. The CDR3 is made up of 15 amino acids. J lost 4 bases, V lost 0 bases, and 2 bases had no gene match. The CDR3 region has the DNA TGTGCCAGCAGCTTAGCTAGCGGGGGTGCAGATACGCAGTATTTT. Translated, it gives CASSLASGGADTQYF.

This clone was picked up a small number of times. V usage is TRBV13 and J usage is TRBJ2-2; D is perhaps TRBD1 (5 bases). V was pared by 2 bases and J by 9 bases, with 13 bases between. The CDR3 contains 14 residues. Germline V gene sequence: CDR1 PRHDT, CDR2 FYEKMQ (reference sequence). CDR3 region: CASSLRDRRRELFF. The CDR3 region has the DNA TGTGCCAGCAGCTTAAGAGACAGAAGAAGGGAGCTGTTTTTT. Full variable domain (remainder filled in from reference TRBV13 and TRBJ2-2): AAGVIQSPRHLIKEKRETATLKCYPIPRHDTVYWYQQGPGQDPQFLISFYEKMQSDKGSIPDRFSAQQFSDYHSELNMSSLELGDSALYFCASSLRDRRRELFFGEGSRLTVL.

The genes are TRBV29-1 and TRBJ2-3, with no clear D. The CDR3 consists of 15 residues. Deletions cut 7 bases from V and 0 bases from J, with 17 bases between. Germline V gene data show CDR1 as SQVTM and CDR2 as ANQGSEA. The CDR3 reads CSAIPTLPSTDTQYF. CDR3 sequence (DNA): TGCAGCGCTATCCCGACCCTTCCGAGCACAGATACGCAGTATTTT.

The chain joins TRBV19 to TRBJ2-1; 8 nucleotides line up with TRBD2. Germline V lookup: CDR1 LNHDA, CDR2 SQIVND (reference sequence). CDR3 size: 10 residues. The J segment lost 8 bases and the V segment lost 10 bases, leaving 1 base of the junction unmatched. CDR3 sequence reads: CATAGDEQFF. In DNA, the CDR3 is TGTGCCACAGCGGGGGATGAGCAGTTCTTC.

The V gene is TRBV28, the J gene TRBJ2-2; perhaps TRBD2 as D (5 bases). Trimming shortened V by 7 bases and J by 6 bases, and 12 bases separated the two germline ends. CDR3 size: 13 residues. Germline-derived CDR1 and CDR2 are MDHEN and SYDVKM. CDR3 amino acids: CASNVGRAGELFF. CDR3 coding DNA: TGTGCCAGCAACGTGGGGAGAGCCGGGGAGCTGTTTTTT.

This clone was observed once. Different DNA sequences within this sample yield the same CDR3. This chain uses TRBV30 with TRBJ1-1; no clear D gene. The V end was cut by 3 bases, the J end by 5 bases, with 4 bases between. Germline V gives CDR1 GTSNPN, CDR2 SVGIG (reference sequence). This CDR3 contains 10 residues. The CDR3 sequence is CAWSGTEAFF. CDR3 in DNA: TGTGCCTGGAGCGGGACTGAAGCTTTCTTT. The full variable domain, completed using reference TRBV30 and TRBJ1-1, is SQTIHQWPATLVQPVGSPLSLECTVEGTSNPNLYWYRQAAGRGLQLLFYSVGIGQISSEVPQNLSASRPQDRQFILSSKKLLLSDSGFYLCAWSGTEAFFGQGTRLTVV.

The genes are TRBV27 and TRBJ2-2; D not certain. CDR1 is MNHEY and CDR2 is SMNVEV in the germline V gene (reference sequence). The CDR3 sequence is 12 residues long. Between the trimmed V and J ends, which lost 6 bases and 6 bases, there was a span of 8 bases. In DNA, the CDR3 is TGTGCCAGCAGCTTCGCATCCGGGGAGCTGTTTTTT. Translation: CASSFASGELFF.

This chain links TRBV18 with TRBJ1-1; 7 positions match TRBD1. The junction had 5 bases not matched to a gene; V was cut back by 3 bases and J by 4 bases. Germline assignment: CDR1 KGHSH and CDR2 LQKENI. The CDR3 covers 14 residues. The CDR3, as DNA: TGTGCCAGCTCACCTCGGCAGGGGGTCACTGAAGCTTTCTTT. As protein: CASSPRQGVTEAFF.

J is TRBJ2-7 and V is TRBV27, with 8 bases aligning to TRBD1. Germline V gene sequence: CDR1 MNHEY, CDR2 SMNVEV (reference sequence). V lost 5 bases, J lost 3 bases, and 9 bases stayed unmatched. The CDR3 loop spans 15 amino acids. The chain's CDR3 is CASSIHSRGLYEQYF. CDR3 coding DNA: TGTGCCAGCAGTATACATTCCAGGGGGCTCTACGAGCAGTACTTC.

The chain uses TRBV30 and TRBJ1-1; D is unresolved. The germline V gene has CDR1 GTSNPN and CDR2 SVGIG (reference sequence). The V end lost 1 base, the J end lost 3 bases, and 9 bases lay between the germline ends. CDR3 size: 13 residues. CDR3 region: CAWSARIYTEAFF. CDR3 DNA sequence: TGTGCCTGGAGTGCGCGGATTTACACTGAAGCTTTCTTT.

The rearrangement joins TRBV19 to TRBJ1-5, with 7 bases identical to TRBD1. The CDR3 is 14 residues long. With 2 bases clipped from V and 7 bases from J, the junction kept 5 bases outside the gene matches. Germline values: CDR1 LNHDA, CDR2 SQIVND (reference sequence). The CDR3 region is CASSIKGAQQPQHF. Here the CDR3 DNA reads TGTGCCAGTAGTATAAAGGGGGCTCAGCAGCCCCAGCATTTT.

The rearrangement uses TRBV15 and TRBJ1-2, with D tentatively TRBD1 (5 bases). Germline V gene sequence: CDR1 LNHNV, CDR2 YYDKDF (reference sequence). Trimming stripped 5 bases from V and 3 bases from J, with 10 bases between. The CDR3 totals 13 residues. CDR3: CATSARDYYGYTF. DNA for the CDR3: TGTGCCACCAGCGCCAGGGATTACTATGGCTACACCTTC. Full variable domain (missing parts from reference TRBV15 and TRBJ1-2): DAMVIQNPRYQVTQFGKPVTLSCSQTLNHNVMYWYQQKSSQAPKLLFHYYDKDFNNEADTPDNFQSRRPNTSFCFLDIRSPGLGDTAMYLCATSARDYYGYTFGSGTRLTVV.

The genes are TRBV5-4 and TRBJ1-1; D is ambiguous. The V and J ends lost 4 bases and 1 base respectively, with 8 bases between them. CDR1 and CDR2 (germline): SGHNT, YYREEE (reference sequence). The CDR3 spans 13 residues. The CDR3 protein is CASSEGKNTEAFF. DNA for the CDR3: TGTGCCAGCAGCGAAGGGAAGAACACTGAAGCTTTCTTT.

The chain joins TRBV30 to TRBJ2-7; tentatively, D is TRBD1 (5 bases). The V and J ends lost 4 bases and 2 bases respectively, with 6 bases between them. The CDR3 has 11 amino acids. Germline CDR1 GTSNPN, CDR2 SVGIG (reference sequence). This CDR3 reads CAWMDTYEQYF. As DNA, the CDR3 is TGTGCCTGGATGGACACCTACGAGCAGTACTTC. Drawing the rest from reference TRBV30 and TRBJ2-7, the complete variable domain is SQTIHQWPATLVQPVGSPLSLECTVEGTSNPNLYWYRQAAGRGLQLLFYSVGIGQISSEVPQNLSASRPQDRQFILSSKKLLLSDSGFYLCAWMDTYEQYFGPGTRLTVT.

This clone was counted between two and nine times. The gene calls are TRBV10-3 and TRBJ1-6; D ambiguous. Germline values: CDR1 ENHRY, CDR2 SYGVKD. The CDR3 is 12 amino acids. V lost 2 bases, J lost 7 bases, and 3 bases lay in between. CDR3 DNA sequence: TGTGCCATCAGTGAGGAGAATTCACCCCTCCACTTT. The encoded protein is CAISEENSPLHF.

In DNA form, the CDR3 reads TGTGCCAGCAGCTCAGATGACCGCGCCGGCTACACCTTC. The encoded protein is CASSSDDRAGYTF. The V gene is TRBV11-2, the J gene TRBJ1-2; D call uncertain. The V and J ends lost 4 bases and 8 bases respectively, with 14 bases between them. CDR1 is SGHAT and CDR2 is FQNNGV in the germline V gene. The length of the CDR3 is 13 residues.

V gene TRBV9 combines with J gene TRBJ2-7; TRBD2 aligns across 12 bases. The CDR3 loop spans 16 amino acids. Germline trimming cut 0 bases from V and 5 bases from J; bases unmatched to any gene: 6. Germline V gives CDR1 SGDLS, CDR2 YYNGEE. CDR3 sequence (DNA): TGTGCCAGCAGCGTAGGTGGACTAGCGGGGAGGGACGAGCAGTACTTC. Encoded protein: CASSVGGLAGRDEQYF.

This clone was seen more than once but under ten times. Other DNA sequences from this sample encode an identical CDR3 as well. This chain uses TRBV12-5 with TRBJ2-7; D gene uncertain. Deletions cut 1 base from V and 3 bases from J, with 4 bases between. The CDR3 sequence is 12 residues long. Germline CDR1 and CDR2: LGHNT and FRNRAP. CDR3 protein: CASGLGSYEQYF. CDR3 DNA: TGTGCTAGTGGTTTGGGAAGCTACGAGCAGTACTTC.

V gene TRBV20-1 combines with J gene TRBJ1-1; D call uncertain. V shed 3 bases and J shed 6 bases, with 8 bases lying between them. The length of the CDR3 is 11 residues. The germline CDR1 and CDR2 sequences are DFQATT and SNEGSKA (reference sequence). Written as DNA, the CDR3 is TGCAGTGCTAGCCGGGAGGCTGAAGCTTTCTTT. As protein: CSASREAEAFF.

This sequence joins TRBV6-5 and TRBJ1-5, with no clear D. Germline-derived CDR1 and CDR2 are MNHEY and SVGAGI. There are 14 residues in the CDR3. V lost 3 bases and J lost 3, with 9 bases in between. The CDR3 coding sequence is TGTGCCAGCAGTTATGGGCAGACCAATCAGCCCCAGCATTTT. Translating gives CASSYGQTNQPQHF.

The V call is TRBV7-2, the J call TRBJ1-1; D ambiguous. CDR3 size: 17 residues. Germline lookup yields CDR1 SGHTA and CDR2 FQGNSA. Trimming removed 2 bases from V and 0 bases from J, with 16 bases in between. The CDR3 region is CASSLSSEEQLNTEAFF. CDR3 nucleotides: TGTGCCAGCAGCTTATCTTCTGAGGAACAGTTGAACACTGAAGCTTTCTTT.

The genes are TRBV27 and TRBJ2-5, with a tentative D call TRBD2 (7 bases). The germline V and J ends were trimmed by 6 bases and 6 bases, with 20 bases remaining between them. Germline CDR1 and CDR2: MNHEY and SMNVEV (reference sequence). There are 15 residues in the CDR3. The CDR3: CASRLAGAAGQTQYF. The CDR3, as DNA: TGTGCCAGCAGGTTGGCGGGGGCCGCTGGGCAGACCCAGTACTTC.

In DNA, the CDR3 is TGTGCCAGCAGTCTTGGGACGTCCTCCACCTTC. This encodes CASSLGTSSTF. The gene calls are TRBV25-1 and TRBJ1-2; a weak D match, TRBD1 (5 bases). Trimming took off 5 bases at V and 13 bases at J, with 14 bases between the two ends. Germline-derived CDR1 and CDR2 are MGHDK and SYGVNS. CDR3 length: 11 residues.

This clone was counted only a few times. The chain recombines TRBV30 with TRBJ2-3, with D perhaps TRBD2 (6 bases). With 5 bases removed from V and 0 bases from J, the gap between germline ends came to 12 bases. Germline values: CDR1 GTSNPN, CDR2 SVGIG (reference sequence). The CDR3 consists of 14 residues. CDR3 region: CAWGRGSSTDTQYF. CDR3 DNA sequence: TGTGCCTGGGGACGGGGGAGTAGCACAGATACGCAGTATTTT.

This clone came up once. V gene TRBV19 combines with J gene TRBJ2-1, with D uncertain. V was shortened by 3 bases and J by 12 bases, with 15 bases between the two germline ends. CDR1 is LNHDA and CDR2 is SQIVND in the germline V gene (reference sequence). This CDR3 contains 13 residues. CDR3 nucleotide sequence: TGTGCCAGTAGTATTAGTCTGGGTATCATGCAGTTCTTC. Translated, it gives CASSISLGIMQFF.

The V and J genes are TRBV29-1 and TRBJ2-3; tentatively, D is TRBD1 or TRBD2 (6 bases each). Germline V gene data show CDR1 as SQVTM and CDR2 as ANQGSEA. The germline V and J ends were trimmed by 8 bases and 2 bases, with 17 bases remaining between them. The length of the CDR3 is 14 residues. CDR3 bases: TGCAGCAACCGCAGGGGAGGTTCCACAGATACGCAGTATTTT. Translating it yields CSNRRGGSTDTQYF.

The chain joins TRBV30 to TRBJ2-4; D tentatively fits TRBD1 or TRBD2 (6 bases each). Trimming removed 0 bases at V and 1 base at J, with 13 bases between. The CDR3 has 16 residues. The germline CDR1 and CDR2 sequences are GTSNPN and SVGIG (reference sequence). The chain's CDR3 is CAWSVNGGGAKNIQYF. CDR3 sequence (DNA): TGTGCCTGGAGTGTGAACGGAGGGGGGGCCAAAAACATTCAGTACTTC.